The 23 T cell receptor beta chains below come from one sample, sequenced in a study of T cells after yellow fever vaccination. TCRdb fed the 5' RACE reads into MiXCR, producing one record per CDR3 protein. The sample lists some 160,000 distinct CDR3 sequences, more than 5.5% occurring once. The starting material was CD4+ T cells sorted from PBMCs, obtained 4 to 5 days after the first yellow fever vaccination. All receptors derive from a man between 18 and 35 years old who received the YFV17D yellow fever vaccine.

This clonotype has ten or more counts. The chain combines TRBV12-3 or TRBV12-4 with TRBJ2-1; D is ambiguous. The CDR3 is 14 residues long. Trimming shortened V by 3 bases and J by 5 bases, and 11 bases separated the two germline ends. CDR3 sequence: CASSFLALNNEQFF. CDR3 sequence (DNA): TGTGCCAGCAGTTTCCTGGCCCTAAACAATGAGCAGTTCTTC.

In its sample, this clonotype was seen many times. The genes are TRBV12-3 or TRBV12-4 and TRBJ2-5, with TRBD2 identical over 9 bases. With V trimmed by 6 bases and J by 5 bases, 10 bases remained unmatched. The CDR3 totals 15 residues. The CDR3 bases are TGTGCCAGCAGCTGGCAGGCGGGGGGGCCCGAGACCCAGTACTTC. It codes for CASSWQAGGPETQYF.

This clonotype was counted ten times or more. The CDR3 sequence is CASARTENTEAFF. For the CDR3, the DNA is TGTGCCAGCGCCAGGACAGAGAACACTGAAGCTTTCTTT. The chain combines TRBV5-4 with TRBJ1-1; the D gene is possibly TRBD1 (6 bases). The V end was cut by 7 bases, the J end by 1 base, with 11 bases between. CDR1 and CDR2 (germline): SGHNT, YYREEE (reference sequence). CDR3 length: 13 residues.

This clonotype was detected many times. This chain connects TRBV18 to TRBJ1-5; D is ambiguous. The V gene's germline CDR1 is KGHSH and CDR2 LQKENI. V lost 2 bases and J lost 7, with 6 bases in between. The CDR3 totals 12 residues. The CDR3 DNA reads as TGTGCCAGCTCACCAGATGGCCAGCCCCAGCATTTT. Protein: CASSPDGQPQHF.

In this sample, this clonotype turned up many times. The chain recombines TRBV4-1 with TRBJ1-2, with 7 bases identical to TRBD1. The CDR3 contains 15 residues. The V gene's germline CDR1 is MGHRA and CDR2 YSYEKL. V was pared by 1 base and J by 2 bases, with 4 bases of the junction left unmatched. The CDR3 coding sequence is TGCGCCAGCAGCCAAGGACAGGGCCCCAACTATGGCTACACCTTC. Encoded protein: CASSQGQGPNYGYTF.

The chain joins TRBV12-3 or TRBV12-4 to TRBJ1-4, with unresolved D. Trimming shortened V by 6 bases and J by 0 bases, and 26 bases separated the two germline ends. The CDR3 has 20 residues. CDR3 nucleotide sequence: TGTGCCAGCAGCCCGGGGTCTAGGGCGCTTCCAGTAACAACTAATGAAAAACTGTTTTTT. Protein sequence: CASSPGSRALPVTTNEKLFF.

V gene TRBV6-5 combines with J gene TRBJ1-5; 9 nucleotides align to TRBD1. This CDR3 has 14 residues. Germline V gene sequence: CDR1 MNHEY, CDR2 SVGAGI. Trimming at V came to 6 bases and at J to 6 bases, leaving 6 bases not matched to a gene. CDR3 DNA: TGTGCCAGCAGGAGGACAGGGGAAGGTCAGCCCCAGCATTTT. This sequence encodes CASRRTGEGQPQHF.

Many counts were recorded for this clonotype. The rearrangement links TRBV7-3 to TRBJ2-5; TRBD1 matches 7 bases. The CDR3 loop spans 14 amino acids. The V segment lost 2 bases and the J segment 5 bases; nucleotides outside the gene matches: 5. CDR1 is SGHTA, CDR2 FQGTGA, per germline. The CDR3 DNA follows: TGTGCCAGCAGCTTATTAGGGGGCGCGGAGACCCAGTACTTC. This translates into CASSLLGGAETQYF.

This clonotype was counted only a few times. This sequence joins TRBV6-5 and TRBJ2-7, with D possibly being TRBD2 (5 bases). Germline CDR1 MNHEY, CDR2 SVGAGI. V lost 2 bases and J lost 0, with 11 bases in between. The CDR3 spans 15 residues. CDR3 sequence: CASSYSGTSSYEQYF. The CDR3 region has the DNA TGTGCCAGCAGTTACAGCGGAACTAGCTCCTACGAGCAGTACTTC.

This clonotype was detected ten times or more. V gene TRBV20-1 combines with J gene TRBJ2-1, with TRBD2 identical over 9 bases. Trimming cost V 0 bases and J 7 bases; bases outside gene matches: 4. Per germline, CDR1 DFQATT and CDR2 SNEGSKA (reference sequence). This CDR3 has 14 amino acids. The CDR3 nucleotides are TGCAGTGCTAGAGATCCCCTAGCGGGAAATGAGCAGTTCTTC. This translates into CSARDPLAGNEQFF.

Many counts were recorded for this clonotype. The V call is TRBV5-4, the J call TRBJ2-7, with D uncertain. Germline CDR1 is SGHNT and CDR2 is YYREEE (reference sequence). Trimming took off 2 bases at V and 0 bases at J, with 9 bases between the two ends. CDR3 size: 14 residues. The CDR3 DNA sequence: TGTGCCAGCAGCTTAAGCAAGAGCTCCTACGAGCAGTACTTC. Protein: CASSLSKSSYEQYF.

This clonotype was detected many times. J is TRBJ2-5 and V is TRBV5-1, with TRBD2 matching 8 bases. Germline CDR1 reads SGHRS; CDR2 reads YFSETQ. This CDR3 is built from 13 residues. V shed 4 bases and J 3 bases; nucleotides not matched to a gene: 2. The CDR3 sequence: CASSRGGKETQYF. The CDR3 DNA follows: TGCGCCAGCAGCCGGGGGGGGAAAGAGACCCAGTACTTC.

This clonotype has just a few counts. The chain links TRBV18 to TRBJ1-4; D gene uncertain. Germline assignment: CDR1 KGHSH and CDR2 LQKENI. This CDR3 is 13 amino acids long. V shed 2 bases and J shed 3 bases, with 4 bases lying between them. CDR3 coding DNA: TGTGCCAGCTCACCATGGGCTAATGAAAAACTGTTTTTT. The encoded protein is CASSPWANEKLFF.

The sample holds many counts of this clonotype. V is TRBV6-5 and J is TRBJ2-1, with a weak D call TRBD1 (6 bases). Germline V gene lookup returns CDR1 MNHEY and CDR2 SVGAGI. The CDR3 is 16 amino acids. V was pared by 7 bases and J by 0 bases, with 16 bases between. The CDR3 DNA follows: TGTGCCAGCACCGCACAGGGACGACTCTCCTACAATGAGCAGTTCTTC. As protein: CASTAQGRLSYNEQFF.

Many counts were recorded for this clonotype. The genes are TRBV6-2 or TRBV6-3 and TRBJ2-7; a possible D gene is TRBD1 (5 bases). The germline V gene encodes CDR1 MNHEY and CDR2 SVGEGT. This CDR3 comprises 15 residues. The V end was cut by 2 bases, the J end by 8 bases, with 19 bases between. For the CDR3, the DNA is TGTGCCAGCAGTTACATCCGGACACCAGACGTGAAGCAGTACTTC. Its translation: CASSYIRTPDVKQYF.

The sample holds many counts of this clonotype. The genes are TRBV12-3 or TRBV12-4 and TRBJ2-5, with TRBD2 matching over 11 bases. The junction had 7 bases not matched to a gene; V was cut back by 4 bases and J by 6 bases. CDR3 length: 15 residues. The CDR3 spells CASSSSGGFLKTQYF. Written as DNA, the CDR3 is TGTGCCAGCAGTTCTAGCGGGGGGTTTCTAAAGACCCAGTACTTC.

Only a few counts were recorded for this clonotype. V gene TRBV5-1 combines with J gene TRBJ2-5; a weak D match, TRBD2 (6 bases). CDR3 length: 14 amino acids. CDR1 and CDR2 from the germline V gene are SGHRS and YFSETQ. Trimming took off 1 base at V and 5 bases at J, with 12 bases between the two ends. The CDR3 here is CASSLRDSGETQYF. The DNA of the CDR3 is TGCGCCAGCAGCTTGCGGGACTCCGGGGAGACCCAGTACTTC.

In this sample, this clonotype turned up many times. The chain recombines TRBV5-6 with TRBJ2-7, with D possibly being TRBD1 or TRBD2 (5 bases each). Germline CDR1 and CDR2: SGHDT and YYEEEE. The CDR3 consists of 15 residues. V lost 4 bases and J lost 0, with 14 bases in between. This CDR3 is CASSTGTRYSYEQYV. In DNA form, the CDR3 reads TGTGCCAGCAGCACCGGGACCCGGTACTCCTACGAGCAGTACGTC.

This clonotype came up a few times. The chain is built from TRBV3-1 and TRBJ1-2, with 9 bases lining up with TRBD1. Germline loops: CDR1 LGHDT, CDR2 YNNKEL (reference sequence). The CDR3 is 14 residues long. With V trimmed by 4 bases and J by 4 bases, 4 bases remained unmatched. Here the CDR3 reads CASSLTGGAYGYTF. The CDR3 DNA follows: TGTGCCAGCAGCCTAACAGGGGGCGCCTATGGCTACACCTTC. Together with reference TRBV3-1 and TRBJ1-2, the CDR3 gives the full variable domain: DTAVSQTPKYLVTQMGNDKSIKCEQNLGHDTMYWYKQDSKKFLKIMFSYNNKELIINETVPNRFSPKSPDKAHLNLHINSLELGDSAVYFCASSLTGGAYGYTFGSGTRLTVV.

This clonotype has at least ten counts. This chain links TRBV5-1 with TRBJ2-3; the D gene could be TRBD1 or TRBD2 (5 bases each). V gave up 4 bases and J gave up 1 base, with 13 bases separating them. The germline V gene encodes CDR1 SGHRS and CDR2 YFSETQ. The CDR3 covers 15 residues. CDR3 loop: CASSPGTRGTDTQYF. CDR3 coding DNA: TGCGCCAGCAGCCCGGGGACCAGGGGCACAGATACGCAGTATTTT.

This clonotype came up a few times. This rearrangement joins TRBV3-1 to TRBJ2-7, with unresolved D. CDR1 is LGHDT and CDR2 is YNNKEL in the germline V gene (reference sequence). CDR3 length: 13 amino acids. The ends were cut back, 7 bases at V and 7 bases at J, with 17 bases in the middle. CDR3 region: CASKSDVSYEQYF. The CDR3 DNA sequence: TGTGCCAGCAAGAGTGACGTCAGCTATGAGCAGTACTTC.

The sample holds many counts of this clonotype. This chain joins TRBV27 and TRBJ2-1; TRBD2 aligns across 10 bases. This CDR3 has 16 residues. CDR1 is MNHEY, CDR2 SMNVEV, per germline (reference sequence). The V segment lost 0 bases and the J segment 4 bases; nucleotides outside the gene matches: 3. Here the CDR3 DNA reads TGTGCCAGCAGTTTATCCTGGACTAGCGGTTACAATGAGCAGTTCTTC. It encodes CASSLSWTSGYNEQFF.

The CDR3 protein is CASTVSSSGGRGDNEQFF. CDR3 bases: TGTGCCAGTACCGTAAGCTCTAGCGGGGGTCGAGGGGACAATGAGCAGTTCTTC. This rearrangement joins TRBV19 to TRBJ2-1, with 10 bases that match TRBD2. This CDR3 is built from 18 residues. V lost 7 bases, J lost 5 bases, and 17 bases stayed unmatched. The V gene's germline CDR1 is LNHDA and CDR2 SQIVND (reference sequence).